This T cell receptor (beta chain) was documented in a study of cytomegalovirus exposure and HLA in healthy donors. Study results and caveats: Rates of TCR association differed by HLA locus in a later analysis, with DRB1 highest and HLA-C lowest.

The CDR3 extends over 15 amino acids. Germline lookup yields CDR1 MRHNA and CDR2 SNTAGT. With V trimmed by 4 bases and J by 5 bases, 10 bases remained unmatched. It was with 60 Vbeta and 13 Jbeta primers that the PCR ran. TCRdb's copy holds only in-frame clones and misses some; the assay was immunoSEQ multiplex PCR. The table shows 200,000 to 250,000 clones, with more than 70% occurring only once. Concerning this clone itself: The antigen remains unidentified.

Sequenced input: PBMCs. The chain couples TRBV6-4 to TRBJ2-7; TRBD2 agrees at 8 bases. This receptor was identified in a human donor in good health. CDR3: CASSAESGSLHEQYF. DNA of the CDR3: TGTGCCAGCAGTGCGGAGAGCGGGAGCTTGCACGAGCAGTACTTC.